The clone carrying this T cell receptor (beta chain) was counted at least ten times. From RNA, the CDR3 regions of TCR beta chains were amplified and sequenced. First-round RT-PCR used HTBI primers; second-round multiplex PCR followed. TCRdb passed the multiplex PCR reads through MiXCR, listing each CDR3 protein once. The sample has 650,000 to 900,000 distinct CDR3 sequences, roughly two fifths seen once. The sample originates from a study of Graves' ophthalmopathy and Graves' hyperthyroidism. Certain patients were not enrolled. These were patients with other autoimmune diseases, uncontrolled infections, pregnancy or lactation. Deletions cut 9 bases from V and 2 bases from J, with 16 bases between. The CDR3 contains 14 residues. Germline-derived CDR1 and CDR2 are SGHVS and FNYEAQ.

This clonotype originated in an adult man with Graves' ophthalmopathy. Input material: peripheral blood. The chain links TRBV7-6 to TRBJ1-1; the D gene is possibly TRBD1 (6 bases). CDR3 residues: CARNGEGTNTEAFF. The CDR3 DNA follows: TGTGCCAGAAACGGGGAGGGGACAAACACTGAAGCTTTCTTT.